The clone carrying this T cell receptor beta chain was counted many times. The antigen is not known. The data originate from a study of early T cells in non-severe SARS-CoV-2 infection. Study results and caveats: Missing private and CD4 specificities, VDJdb matching favored anti-spike CD8 responses.

Via MiXCR, TCRdb re-called the 5' RACE reads, giving one row per CDR3 protein. Of tens of thousands of distinct CDR3 sequences listed, 5.8% are singletons. This CDR3 has 15 residues. Trimming cost V 7 bases and J 10 bases, with 20 bases left between them. The chain carries TRBV12-3 or TRBV12-4 and TRBJ1-6; D possibly corresponds to TRBD1 (5 bases). The sequence came from an adult who was a healthcare worker with PCR-confirmed SARS-CoV-2 infection or an uninfected control (not recorded which). Sequenced sample: whole blood. CDR3 region: CASTATGGNRSPLHF. The CDR3 nucleotides read TGTGCCAGCACCGCCACGGGGGGAAATAGATCACCCCTCCACTTT.